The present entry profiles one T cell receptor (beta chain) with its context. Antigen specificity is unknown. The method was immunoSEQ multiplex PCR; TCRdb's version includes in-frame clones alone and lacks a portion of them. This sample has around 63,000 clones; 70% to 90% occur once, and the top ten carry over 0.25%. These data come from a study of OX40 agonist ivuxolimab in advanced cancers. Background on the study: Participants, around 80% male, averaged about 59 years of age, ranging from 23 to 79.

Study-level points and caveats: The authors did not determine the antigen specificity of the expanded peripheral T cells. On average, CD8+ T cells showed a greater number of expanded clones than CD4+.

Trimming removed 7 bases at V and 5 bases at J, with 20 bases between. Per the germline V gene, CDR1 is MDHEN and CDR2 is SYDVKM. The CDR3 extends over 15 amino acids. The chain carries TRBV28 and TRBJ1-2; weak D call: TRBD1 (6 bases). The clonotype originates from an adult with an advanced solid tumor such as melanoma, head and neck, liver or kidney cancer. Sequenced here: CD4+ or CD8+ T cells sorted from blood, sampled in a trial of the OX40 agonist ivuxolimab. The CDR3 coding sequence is TGTGCCAGCAACCCCCAACAGGGTGGGGTTTATGGCTACACCTTC. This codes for CASNPQQGGVYGYTF.